This entry features one T cell receptor beta chain sequence. In the source study's methods: Using reference gene primer amplification, nucleated cell counts were estimated. Produced via immunoSEQ multiplex PCR; TCRdb's table is partial and in-frame only. The V and J calls and clone size are taken from that table; D and trimming were inferred from the DNA. The sample consists of around 480,000 clones, more than 70% of them appearing once. This sample is part of a study of blood T cell repertoires in COVID-19. Study in general: The United States, Italy and Spain supplied acute and convalescent COVID-19 samples.

Seattle enrolled patients during active infection and tracked them longitudinally. The CDR3 sequence is 17 residues long. Germline CDR1 reads SGHVS; CDR2 reads FNYEAQ. The V gene lost 4 bases and the J gene lost 6 bases, with 19 bases spanning the gap. The source of this sequence is a woman aged 45-59 years with COVID-19, enrolled during active disease. The sequenced sample was peripheral blood. This chain connects TRBV7-6 to TRBJ1-6; D is ambiguous. As DNA, the CDR3 is TGTGCCAGCAGCTCCTCGGCGGGCCAGAATATTAATTCACCCCTCCACTTT. Translation: CASSSSAGQNINSPLHF.